This T cell receptor beta chain was documented in a study of T cells in Graves' hyperthyroidism and ophthalmopathy. Study-wide background: Upon initial diagnosis and before any treatment, peripheral blood was collected.

This sample holds PBMCs from roughly 10 ml fresh peripheral blood. Amplification yielded TCR beta CDR3 regions, with RNA transcripts as the source. Carried out on the TCR CDR3, a first-round RT-PCR used the HTBI primer set. TCRdb ran MiXCR on the multiplex PCR reads and lists one entry per CDR3 protein. The sample contains about 640,000 distinct CDR3 sequences, about 20% of which appear only once. V gave up 4 bases and J gave up 6 bases; unmatched junction bases: 4. This CDR3 is 13 amino acids long. The germline gives CDR1 LGHDT, CDR2 YNNKEL (reference sequence). The J gene is TRBJ2-7, the V gene TRBV3-1, with TRBD1 matching 9 bases. The receptor comes from a man aged 30 to 39 with Graves' ophthalmopathy. The sequencing input was blood. CDR3 sequence reads: CASSLTGGAEQYF. In DNA form, the CDR3 reads TGTGCCAGCAGCCTTACAGGGGGCGCCGAGCAGTACTTC.